The 4 T cell receptor beta chains below all came from one sample that was sequenced in a study of blood T cell repertoires in COVID-19. Sequenced by immunoSEQ multiplex PCR; TCRdb stores in-frame clones only, minus some. Of hundreds of thousands of clones in the sample, 80% to 85% were seen once. The sequenced sample consisted of peripheral blood. The source of these receptors is a woman over 75 with active or convalescent COVID-19.

This clone came up a few times. This chain joins TRBV18 and TRBJ2-3; weak D call: TRBD1 (7 bases). Trimming left V 3 bases short and J 6 bases short, with 19 bases between. Germline assignment: CDR1 KGHSH and CDR2 LQKENI. The CDR3 extends over 16 amino acids. The CDR3 bases are TGTGCCAGCTCACCGGATATTATACAGGGGAGGGATACGCAGTATTTT. Translation gives CASSPDIIQGRDTQYF.

V is TRBV11-3 and J is TRBJ2-7; D is unresolved. The V gene lost 1 base and the J gene lost 6 bases, with 13 bases spanning the gap. The CDR3 covers 14 residues. Looked up from germline, CDR1 is SGHNT and CDR2 is YENEEA. The CDR3 coding sequence is TGTGCCAGCAGCTTAGTGTCCTTTGGCGGCGAGCAGTACTTC. Its protein is CASSLVSFGGEQYF.

This clone has more than one count but fewer than ten. An end of the junction does not agree with germline; a read error may underlie this. This chain links TRBV7-9 with TRBJ1-4; TRBD1 matches at 8 bases. Germline-derived CDR1 and CDR2 are SEHNR and FQNEAQ (reference sequence). This CDR3 spans 14 amino acids. The CDR3 is CASSLGTGQRRVEF. The DNA of the CDR3 is TGTGCCAGCAGCTTAGGGACAGGGCAAAGAAGGGTCGAGTTT.

V and J are TRBV2 and TRBJ2-1; possible D gene TRBD2, 7 bases. V shed 4 bases and J shed 2 bases, with 15 bases lying between them. This CDR3 comprises 16 residues. Germline values: CDR1 SNHLY, CDR2 FYNNEI. The CDR3 coding sequence is TGTGCCAGCAGTGTAGGAGGGGGGGTCCCCTACAATGAGCAGTTCTTC. This sequence encodes CASSVGGGVPYNEQFF.